A single TCR beta chain is shown here with its context. TCRdb independently ran MiXCR on the RT-PCR reads; one entry per CDR3 protein. The repertoire holds 900,000 to 1,000,000 distinct CDR3 sequences, with 15% to 20% as singletons. These data originate in a study of patients and donors after allogeneic stem cell transplantation. CDR3 size: 15 residues. Trimming took off 10 bases at V and 10 bases at J, with 26 bases between the two ends. Germline V gene lookup returns CDR1 SEHNR and CDR2 FQNEAQ (reference sequence). V and J are TRBV7-9 and TRBJ2-1, with D possibly being TRBD1 (7 bases). The sample taken for sequencing was blood, either unsorted or a sorted T cell fraction (not recorded which). The sequence derives from a human donor who was either an allogeneic HSCT recipient or a stem cell or donor lymphocyte infusion donor (not recorded which). It is not recorded whose cells these are; they may come from a transplant donor. The chain's CDR3 is CATEGASAREGEQFF. CDR3 bases: TGTGCCACCGAGGGGGCTAGCGCCCGAGAAGGGGAGCAGTTCTTC.